This is a list of T cell receptor beta chains from one sample in a study of blood T cell repertoires in COVID-19. Sequenced by immunoSEQ multiplex PCR; TCRdb stores in-frame clones only, minus some. The sample lists 90,000 to 100,000 clones, about 84% occurring once. Sequenced: peripheral blood. The receptors were gathered from a man between 60 and 70 years old with acute or convalescent COVID-19. CDR3s include the opening cysteine and the closing phenylalanine or tryptophan. The order of the fields is CDR3 protein, CDR3 length, V gene, J gene.

CASSLQGRNTQYF	13	TRBV12-3/TRBV12-4	TRBJ2-3
CASSGPGHNYEQYF	14	TRBV9	TRBJ2-7
CASSVGGGPSNTF	13	TRBV9	TRBJ1-2
CSARKSTEAFF	11	TRBV20-1	TRBJ1-1
CATSLAGLSDTQYF	14	TRBV4-3	TRBJ2-3
CASSVSGGNTGELFF	15	TRBV9	TRBJ2-2
CSVEVMSGRAQFF	13	TRBV29-1	TRBJ2-1
CASSRQGWETQYF	13	TRBV12-3/TRBV12-4	TRBJ2-5
CASSLGTGVVETQYF	15	TRBV14	TRBJ2-5
CASSLSGQTNTEAFF	15	TRBV7-2	TRBJ1-1
CASSDWDREGTGNTIYF	17	TRBV4-1	TRBJ1-3
CASSGFPGTEAFF	13	TRBV10-2	TRBJ1-1
CASSQNNEQFF	11	TRBV6-5	TRBJ2-1
CASSLTARMNTEAFF	15	TRBV28	TRBJ1-1
CASSLRNRGQTEAFF	15	TRBV7-2	TRBJ1-1
CAISAGAGSNQPQHF	15	TRBV10-3	TRBJ1-5
CATSDYLEQFF	11	TRBV24-1	TRBJ2-1
CATSESTGTDYEQYF	15	TRBV24-1	TRBJ2-7
CASSKGETGDANTEAFF	17	TRBV21-1	TRBJ1-1
CASSIGDRVGLYEKLFF	17	TRBV19	TRBJ1-4
CASRQDRNTEAFF	13	TRBV7-2	TRBJ1-1
CASSPRVPIYNSPLHF	16	TRBV27	TRBJ1-6
CASSLVLAGLSTDTQYF	17	TRBV7-9	TRBJ2-3
CASSGPGNSPLHF	13	TRBV28	TRBJ1-6
CASSLVGTETDTQYF	15	TRBV11-2	TRBJ2-3
CATSDLDSYNEQFF	14	TRBV24-1	TRBJ2-1
CASSSLRGLGWDTQYF	16	TRBV7-9	TRBJ2-3
CASSLYRTGGSPLHF	15	TRBV5-8	TRBJ1-6
CASSITGVLNTEAFF	15	TRBV19	TRBJ1-1
CASSLTQGQGALAFF	15	TRBV7-3	TRBJ1-1
CSVRQGAYEQYF	12	TRBV29-1	TRBJ2-7
CASSRGSGTFF	11	TRBV3-1/TRBV3-2	TRBJ1-2
CASRREGQPQHF	12	TRBV27	TRBJ1-5
CASSPIADEQYF	12	TRBV18	TRBJ2-7
CASSTGPRQDTGELFF	16	TRBV5-4	TRBJ2-2
CASSLGDRGLGSEAFF	16	TRBV11-2	TRBJ1-1
CASSLYPSTSGGSSSYNEQFF	21	TRBV27	TRBJ2-1
CASSYGRRVEAFF	13	TRBV6-2/TRBV6-3	TRBJ1-1
CASSQTPSTDTQYF	14	TRBV11-3	TRBJ2-3
CASSLGPGFYEQYF	14	TRBV5-4	TRBJ2-7
CSVRGDQETQYF	12	TRBV29-1	TRBJ2-5
CASWTGIRNEQFF	13	TRBV27	TRBJ2-1